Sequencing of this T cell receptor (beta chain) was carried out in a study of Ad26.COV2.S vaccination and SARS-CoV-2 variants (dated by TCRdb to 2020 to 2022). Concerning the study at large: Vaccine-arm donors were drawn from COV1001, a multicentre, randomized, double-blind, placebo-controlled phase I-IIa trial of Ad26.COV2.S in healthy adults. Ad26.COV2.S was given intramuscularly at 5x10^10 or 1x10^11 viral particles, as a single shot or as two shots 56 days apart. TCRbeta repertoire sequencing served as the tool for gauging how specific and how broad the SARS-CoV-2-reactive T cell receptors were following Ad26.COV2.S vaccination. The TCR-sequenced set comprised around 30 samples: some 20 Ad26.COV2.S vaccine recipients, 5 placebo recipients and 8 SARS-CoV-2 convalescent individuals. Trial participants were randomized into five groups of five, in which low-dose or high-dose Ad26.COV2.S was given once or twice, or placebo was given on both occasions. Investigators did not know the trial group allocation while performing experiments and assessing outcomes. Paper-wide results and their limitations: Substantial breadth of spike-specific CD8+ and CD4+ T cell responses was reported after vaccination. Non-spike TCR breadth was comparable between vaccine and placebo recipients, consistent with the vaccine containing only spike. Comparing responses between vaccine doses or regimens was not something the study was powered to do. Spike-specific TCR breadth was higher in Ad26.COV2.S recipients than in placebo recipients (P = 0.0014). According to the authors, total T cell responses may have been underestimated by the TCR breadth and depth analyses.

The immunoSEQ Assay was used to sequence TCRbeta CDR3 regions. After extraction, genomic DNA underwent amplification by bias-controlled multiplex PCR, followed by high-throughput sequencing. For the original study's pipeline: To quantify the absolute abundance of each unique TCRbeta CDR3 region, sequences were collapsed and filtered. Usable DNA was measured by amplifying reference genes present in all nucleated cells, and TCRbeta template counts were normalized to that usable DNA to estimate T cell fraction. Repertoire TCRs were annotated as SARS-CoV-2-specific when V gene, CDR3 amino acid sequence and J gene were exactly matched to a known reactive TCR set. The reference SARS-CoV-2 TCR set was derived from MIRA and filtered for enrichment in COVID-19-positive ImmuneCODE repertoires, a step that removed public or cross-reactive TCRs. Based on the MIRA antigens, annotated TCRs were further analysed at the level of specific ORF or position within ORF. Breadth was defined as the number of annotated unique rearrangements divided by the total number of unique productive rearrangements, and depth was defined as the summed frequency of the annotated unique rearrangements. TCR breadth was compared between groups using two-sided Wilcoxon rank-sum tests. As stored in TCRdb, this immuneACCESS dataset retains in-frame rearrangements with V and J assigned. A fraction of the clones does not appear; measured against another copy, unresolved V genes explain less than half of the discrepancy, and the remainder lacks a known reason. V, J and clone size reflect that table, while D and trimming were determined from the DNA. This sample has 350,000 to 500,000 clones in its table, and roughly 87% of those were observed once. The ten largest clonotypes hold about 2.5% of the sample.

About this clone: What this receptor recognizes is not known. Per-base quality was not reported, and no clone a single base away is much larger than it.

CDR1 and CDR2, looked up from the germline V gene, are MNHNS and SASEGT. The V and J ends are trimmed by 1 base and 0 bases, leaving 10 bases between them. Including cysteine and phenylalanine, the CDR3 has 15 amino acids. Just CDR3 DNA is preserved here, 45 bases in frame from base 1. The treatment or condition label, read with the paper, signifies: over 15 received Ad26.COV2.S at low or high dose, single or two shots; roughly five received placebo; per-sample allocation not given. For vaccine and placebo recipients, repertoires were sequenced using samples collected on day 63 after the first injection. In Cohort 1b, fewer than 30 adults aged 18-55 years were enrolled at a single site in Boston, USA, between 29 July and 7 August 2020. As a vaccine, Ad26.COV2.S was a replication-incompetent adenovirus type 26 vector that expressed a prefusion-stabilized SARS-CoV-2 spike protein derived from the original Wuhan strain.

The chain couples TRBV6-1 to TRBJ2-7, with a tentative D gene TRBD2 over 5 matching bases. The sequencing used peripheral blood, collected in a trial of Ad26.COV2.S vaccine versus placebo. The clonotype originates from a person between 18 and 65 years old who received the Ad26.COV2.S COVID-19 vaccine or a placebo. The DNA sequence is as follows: TGTGCCAGCAGTGAAGGACCGGGAAACTCCTACGAGCAGTACTTC. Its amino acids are CASSEGPGNSYEQYF.